This T cell receptor beta chain was identified during a study of T cell repertoires in cytomegalovirus infection. Study-level results: Ex vivo, HLA-C-restricted CMV-specific TCR beta clonotypes prevailed over the rest of the response.

CDR1 is SGHRS and CDR2 is YFSETQ in the germline V gene. The CDR3 runs to 15 residues. The junction had 5 bases not matched to a gene; V was cut back by 0 bases and J by 3 bases. This clonotype was seen ten or more times. Its antigen is still unknown. MiXCR, run by TCRdb on the reads, gives a single entry per CDR3 protein. Altogether about 230,000 distinct CDR3 sequences are present, under 8.5% being singletons, with the ten largest covering 5.5% to 6.5%. The sample comprised PBMCs. The rearrangement joins TRBV5-1 to TRBJ1-1; 7 bases are shared with TRBD1. This sequence was found in a human donor in good health (CMV status not recorded). Some clones in this sample may be carry-over from other donors' samples. CDR3 bases: TGCGCCAGCAGCTTGGGCGGCAGGGGGGACACTGAAGCTTTCTTT. Protein: CASSLGGRGDTEAFF.